The 9 T cell receptor beta chains presented below share a single source sample, sequenced in a study of T-cell memory formation after mild COVID-19. From the 5' RACE reads, TCRdb called clonotypes with MiXCR, one entry per CDR3 protein. The sample has under 550,000 distinct CDR3 sequences; around 17% are singletons. The specimen was PBMCs or a T cell subset sorted from them (not recorded which). Source of these receptors: a man younger than 35 who had mild COVID-19 (a few samples of this study predate the infection). Cell type and time point are not known.

With respect to this clonotype: Mismatch with germline at one junction end may stem from a read error. This chain links TRBV5-1 with TRBJ1-1; D possibly corresponds to TRBD1 (5 bases). The CDR3 covers 15 residues. Germline values: CDR1 SGHRS, CDR2 YFSETQ. Here the CDR3 DNA reads TGCGACAGCAGTTCCCGGAGGGGCGGGGGCACTGAAGCTTTCTTT. This sequence encodes CDSSSRRGGGTEAFF.

The rearrangement uses TRBV29-1 and TRBJ2-6, with a tentative D call TRBD2 (5 bases). Germline CDR1 SQVTM, CDR2 ANQGSEA. With 4 bases removed from V and 1 base from J, the gap between germline ends came to 14 bases. The CDR3 covers 16 residues. CDR3 region: CSVGTDFESGANVLTF. The DNA for the CDR3 is TGCAGCGTTGGCACGGACTTCGAGTCTGGGGCCAACGTCCTGACTTTC.

This clonotype has a handful of counts. The V call is TRBV12-3 or TRBV12-4, the J call TRBJ1-6, with D maybe TRBD1 (5 bases). V was pared by 8 bases and J by 13 bases, with 18 bases between. CDR3 length: 13 residues. The CDR3 nucleotides read TGTGCCAGCGGGCGGGGGTACTACCCTCCCCTCCACTTT. Amino acids: CASGRGYYPPLHF.

The table lists this clonotype with a few counts. The CDR3 protein is CASSLITGSANEQFF. In nucleotides, the CDR3 is TGTGCCAGCAGCTTAATCACAGGGTCCGCCAATGAGCAGTTCTTC. The chain employs TRBV7-2 and TRBJ2-1, with a tentative D call TRBD1 (6 bases). The V and J ends lost 2 bases and 6 bases respectively, with 14 bases between them. Germline CDR1 and CDR2: SGHTA and FQGNSA. The CDR3 consists of 15 residues.

This clonotype occurred a few times. V and J are TRBV5-4 and TRBJ2-7; D is possibly TRBD1 (6 bases). The CDR3 covers 13 residues. CDR1 is SGHNT and CDR2 is YYREEE in the germline V gene (reference sequence). V dropped 3 bases and J dropped 5 bases, with 12 bases sitting between them. This CDR3 is CASSSGVENEQYV. CDR3 nucleotide sequence: TGTGCCAGCAGCTCAGGGGTGGAGAACGAGCAGTACGTC.

This clonotype occurred a few times. This chain connects TRBV19 to TRBJ1-1; tentative D call: TRBD1 (6 bases). The CDR3 is 15 amino acids. Germline values: CDR1 LNHDA, CDR2 SQIVND (reference sequence). Between the trimmed V and J ends, which lost 0 bases and 2 bases, there was a span of 10 bases. CDR3 coding DNA: TGTGCCAGTAGTATAGAAAAGGGGGTCAACACTGAAGCTTTCTTT. Its protein product is CASSIEKGVNTEAFF.

This clonotype was detected a few times. This chain uses TRBV12-3 or TRBV12-4 with TRBJ1-2, with D maybe TRBD1 (5 bases). The V end was cut by 2 bases, the J end by 4 bases, with 8 bases between. This CDR3 comprises 13 residues. The CDR3 coding sequence is TGTGCCAGCAGTTTATGGCAGGGCTATGGCTACACCTTC. It specifies CASSLWQGYGYTF.

This clonotype was observed many times. The chain has TRBV7-2 and TRBJ2-1, with D unresolved. Germline V gene data show CDR1 as SGHTA and CDR2 as FQGNSA. V shed 3 bases and J shed 4 bases, with 4 bases lying between them. The CDR3 runs to 12 residues. The CDR3 spells CASSFPYNEQFF. CDR3 in DNA: TGTGCCAGCAGCTTCCCGTACAATGAGCAGTTCTTC.

This clonotype was found a few times. The chain uses TRBV7-3 and TRBJ2-3, with unresolved D. The V end was cut by 3 bases, the J end by 6 bases, with 10 bases between. The CDR3 extends over 13 amino acids. Germline V gene lookup returns CDR1 SGHTA and CDR2 FQGTGA. The CDR3 DNA follows: TGTGCCAGCAGCTTCCCGCTTGAGGATACGCAGTATTTT. Its protein is CASSFPLEDTQYF.